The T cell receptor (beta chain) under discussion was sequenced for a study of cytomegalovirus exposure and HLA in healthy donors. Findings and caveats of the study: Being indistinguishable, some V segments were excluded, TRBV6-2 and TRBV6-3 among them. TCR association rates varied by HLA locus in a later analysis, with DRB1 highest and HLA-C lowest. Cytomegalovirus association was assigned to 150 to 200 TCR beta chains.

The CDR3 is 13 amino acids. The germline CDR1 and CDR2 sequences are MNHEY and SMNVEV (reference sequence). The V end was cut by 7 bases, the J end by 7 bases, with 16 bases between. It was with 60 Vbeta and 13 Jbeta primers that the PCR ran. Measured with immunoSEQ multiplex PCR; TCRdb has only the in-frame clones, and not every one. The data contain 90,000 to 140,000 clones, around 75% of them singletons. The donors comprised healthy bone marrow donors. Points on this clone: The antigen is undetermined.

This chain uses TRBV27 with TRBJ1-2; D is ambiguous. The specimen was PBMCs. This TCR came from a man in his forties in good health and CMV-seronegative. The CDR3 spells CASTAAGTTGYTF. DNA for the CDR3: TGTGCCAGCACGGCTGCGGGAACGACTGGCTACACCTTC.